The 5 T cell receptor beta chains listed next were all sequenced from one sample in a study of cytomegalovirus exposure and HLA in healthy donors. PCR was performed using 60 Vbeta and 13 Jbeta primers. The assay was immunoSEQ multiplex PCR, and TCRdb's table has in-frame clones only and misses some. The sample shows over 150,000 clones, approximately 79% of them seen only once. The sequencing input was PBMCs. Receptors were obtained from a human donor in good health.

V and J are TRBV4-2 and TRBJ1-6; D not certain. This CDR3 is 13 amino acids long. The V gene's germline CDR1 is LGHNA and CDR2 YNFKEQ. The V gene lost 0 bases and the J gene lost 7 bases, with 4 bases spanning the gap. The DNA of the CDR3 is TGTGCCAGCAGCCAAGAGAGCAATTCACCCCTCCACTTT. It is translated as CASSQESNSPLHF.

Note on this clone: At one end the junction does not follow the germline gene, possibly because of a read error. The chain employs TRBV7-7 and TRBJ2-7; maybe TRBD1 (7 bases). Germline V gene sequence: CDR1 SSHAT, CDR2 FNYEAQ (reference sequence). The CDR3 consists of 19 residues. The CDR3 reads CASSSWTKRGPNISYEQYF. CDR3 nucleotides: TGTGCTAGCAGCTCGTGGACTAAGAGGGGGCCAAATATCTCCTACGAGCAGTACTTC.

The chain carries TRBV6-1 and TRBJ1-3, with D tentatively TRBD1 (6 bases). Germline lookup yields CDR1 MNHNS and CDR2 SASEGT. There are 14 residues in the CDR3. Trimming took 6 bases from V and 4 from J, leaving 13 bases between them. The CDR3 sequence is CASSPPGQGNTIYF. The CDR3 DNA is TGTGCCAGCAGCCCCCCGGGACAAGGAAACACCATATATTTT.

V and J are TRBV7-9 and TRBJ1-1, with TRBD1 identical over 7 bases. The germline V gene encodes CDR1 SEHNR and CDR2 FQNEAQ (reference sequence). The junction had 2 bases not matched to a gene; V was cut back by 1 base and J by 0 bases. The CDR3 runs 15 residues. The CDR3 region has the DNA TGTGCCAGCAGCTTAGGTGGGACAGTGAACACTGAAGCTTTCTTT. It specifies CASSLGGTVNTEAFF.

CDR3 nucleotides: TGCAGCGTGCCGGGGTTGTACGAGCAGTACTTC. It translates to CSVPGLYEQYF. The V and J genes are TRBV29-1 and TRBJ2-5; tentative D call: TRBD2 (5 bases). The DNA matches TRBJ2-7 better at its end, which makes the J call doubtful. This CDR3 has 11 amino acids. CDR1 and CDR2 from the germline V gene are SQVTM and ANQGSEA.